This TCR beta chain was captured by sequencing in a study of cytomegalovirus exposure and HLA in healthy donors. This clone was seen just once. No antigen is known for it. The CDR3 spans 15 residues. Germline CDR1 reads WNHNN; CDR2 reads SYGVQD (reference sequence). The V and J ends lost 6 bases and 8 bases, in that order; junction bases with no gene match: 8. The primer mix had 60 Vbeta and 13 Jbeta primers. Some clones are missing from TCRdb's copy, which holds only in-frame ones; the method was immunoSEQ multiplex PCR. The table shows 160,000 or so clones, with 82% occurring only once. Study-wide findings and caveats: Most sequenced TCRs were rare (though some public TCRs occurred in many donors).

The J gene is TRBJ2-4, the V gene TRBV10-1; 12 nucleotides match TRBD1. Material: PBMCs. This sequence originates from a woman aged 45-60 years in good health and CMV-seronegative. CDR3 DNA sequence: TGCGCCAGCAGCGACGGGACAGGGGGCGATTACATTCAGTACTTC. Amino acid sequence: CASSDGTGGDYIQYF.